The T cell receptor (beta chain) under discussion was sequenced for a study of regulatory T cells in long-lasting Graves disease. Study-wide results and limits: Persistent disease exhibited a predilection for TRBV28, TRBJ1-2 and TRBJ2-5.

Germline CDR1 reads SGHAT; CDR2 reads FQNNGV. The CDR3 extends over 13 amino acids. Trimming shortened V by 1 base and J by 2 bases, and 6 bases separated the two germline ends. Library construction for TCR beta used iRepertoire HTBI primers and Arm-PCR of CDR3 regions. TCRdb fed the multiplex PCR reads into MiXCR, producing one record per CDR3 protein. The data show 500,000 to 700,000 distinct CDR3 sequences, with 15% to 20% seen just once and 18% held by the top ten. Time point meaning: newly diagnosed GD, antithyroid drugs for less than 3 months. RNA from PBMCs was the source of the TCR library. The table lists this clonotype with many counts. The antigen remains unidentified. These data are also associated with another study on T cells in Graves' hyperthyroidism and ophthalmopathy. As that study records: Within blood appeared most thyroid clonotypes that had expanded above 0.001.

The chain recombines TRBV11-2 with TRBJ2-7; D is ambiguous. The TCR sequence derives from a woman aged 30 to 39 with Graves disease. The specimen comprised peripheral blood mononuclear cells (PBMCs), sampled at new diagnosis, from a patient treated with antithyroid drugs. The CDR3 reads CASSLGKAYEQYF. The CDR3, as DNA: TGTGCCAGCAGCTTAGGAAAAGCCTACGAGCAGTACTTC.